This T cell receptor beta chain was found in a study of blood T cell repertoires in COVID-19. Whole-study context: Sample material is recorded as cDNA or gDNA derived from T cells, B-cell-depleted T cells, or PBMCs.

Per the authors' pipeline: Estimates of nucleated cell counts were drawn from the amplification of reference gene primers. The repertoire was sequenced with immunoSEQ multiplex PCR; TCRdb's copy has only in-frame clones and lacks some. V and J calls plus clone size are reproduced from that table; the DNA served to infer D and trimming. The sample lists some 490,000 clones, around nine tenths occurring once. CDR1 is LGHDT and CDR2 is YNNKEL in the germline V gene (reference sequence). CDR3 length: 15 amino acids. V gave up 4 bases and J gave up 7 bases, with 19 bases separating them. Individuals aged about 18 to 100 years were recruited from about two dozen US areas. All recovered Cohort 3 donors got two negative PCRs, got clearance, or saw symptom resolution.

The source of this sequence is a woman aged 60 to 75 who had recovered from COVID-19. The gene calls are TRBV3-1 (or the pseudogene TRBV3-2) and TRBJ1-2; D is unresolved. Sequences were obtained from PBMCs or T cells enriched from blood (not recorded which). This chain's CDR3 is CASSPGGSGIGGYTF. The CDR3 DNA reads as TGTGCCAGCAGCCCCGGCGGTTCGGGGATCGGTGGCTACACCTTC.